Below are 27 T cell receptor beta chains sequenced from a single sample in a study of blood T cell repertoires in COVID-19 (dated by TCRdb to 2020 to 2021). Library method: the immunoSEQ multiplex PCR assay. TCRdb holds this immuneACCESS table with in-frame rearrangements only. Some clones are missing; in checked studies, unresolved V genes explain under half, and the rest has no known cause. This sample gives 100,000 to 150,000 clones in total; under 90% of them show up just once. The ten biggest clones cover about 2.2% of the sample. Sequences were obtained from PBMCs or T cells enriched from blood (not recorded which). The receptors here all came from a man aged 40-55 years with acute COVID-19.

This clone was observed a single time. This rearrangement joins TRBV20-1 to TRBJ2-3; perhaps TRBD1 as D (5 bases). The germline V gene encodes CDR1 DFQATT and CDR2 SNEGSKA (reference sequence). V lost 6 bases, J lost 7 bases, and 11 bases lay in between. The CDR3 is 11 residues long. The CDR3 loop is CSARDQYTQYF. CDR3 DNA: TGCAGTGCCAGGGATCAATATACGCAGTATTTT.

The rearrangement links TRBV9 to TRBJ1-2; TRBD1 matches 8 bases. Germline loops: CDR1 SGDLS, CDR2 YYNGEE. Trimming cost V 5 bases and J 4 bases; bases outside gene matches: 7. The CDR3 loop spans 14 amino acids. CDR3 DNA: TGTGCCAGCAGGCCAGGGGGCTTCGGCTATGGCTACACCTTC. Its translation: CASRPGGFGYGYTF.

V and J are TRBV3-1 (or the pseudogene TRBV3-2) and TRBJ1-5; D not resolved. Trimming removed 0 bases from V and 7 bases from J, with 10 bases in between. The V gene's germline CDR1 is LGHDT and CDR2 YNNKEL (reference sequence). The CDR3 totals 14 residues. Here the CDR3 reads CASSQDLWAQPQHF. CDR3 DNA sequence: TGTGCCAGCAGCCAAGATTTATGGGCGCAGCCCCAGCATTTT.

The chain couples TRBV19 to TRBJ1-4; D may be TRBD1 (6 bases). V was trimmed by 11 bases and J by 7 bases, leaving 17 bases between them. Germline loops: CDR1 LNHDA, CDR2 SQIVND (reference sequence). The CDR3 consists of 13 residues. In DNA, the CDR3 is TGTGCCTCGCGGGGGGGCAGAATTGAAAAACTGTTTTTT. The encoded protein is CASRGGRIEKLFF.

The count of this clone is one. This rearrangement joins TRBV18 to TRBJ1-2, with TRBD1 identical over 9 bases. This CDR3 contains 13 residues. V lost 3 bases, J lost 14 bases, and 10 bases stayed unmatched. Germline CDR1 reads KGHSH; CDR2 reads LQKENI. The CDR3 sequence is CASSPGTGQAWTF. The CDR3 region has the DNA TGTGCCAGCTCACCCGGGACAGGGCAGGCGTGGACCTTC.

This rearrangement joins TRBV3-1 (or the pseudogene TRBV3-2) to TRBJ2-7; 10 nucleotides align to TRBD2. V shed 4 bases and J 6 bases; nucleotides not matched to a gene: 6. Germline V gene lookup returns CDR1 LGHDT and CDR2 YNNKEL (reference sequence). This CDR3 is built from 14 residues. In DNA, the CDR3 is TGTGCCAGCAGCCTTAGCGGGAGGAGCGGCGAGCAGTACTTC. Residues: CASSLSGRSGEQYF.

The chain has TRBV29-1 and TRBJ2-1; 9 bases agree with TRBD2. Germline loops: CDR1 SQVTM, CDR2 ANQGSEA. CDR3 length: 16 amino acids. Trimming removed 4 bases from V and 2 bases from J; junction bases left unmatched: 9. The CDR3 here is CSVGPEGGGAYNEQFF. For the CDR3, the DNA is TGCAGCGTTGGTCCGGAGGGCGGGGGGGCCTACAATGAGCAGTTCTTC.

The chain has TRBV29-1 and TRBJ1-2; TRBD1 might be the D (5 bases). V lost 3 bases to trimming and J lost 1 base, with 9 bases between them. The germline V gene encodes CDR1 SQVTM and CDR2 ANQGSEA. The CDR3 has 13 amino acids. CDR3 bases: TGCAGCGTTGAGCGGGGCAGTAACTATGGCTACACCTTC. Amino acids: CSVERGSNYGYTF.

Comment on this clone: Germline is not matched at one junction end, which may reflect a read error. The V call is TRBV4-1, the J call TRBJ2-7, with a possible D match to TRBD1 (6 bases). The CDR3 runs to 15 residues. The V gene's germline CDR1 is MGHRA and CDR2 YSYEKL. The CDR3 region is CASSQDLDSGTSSHF. CDR3 DNA sequence: TGCGCCAGCAGCCAAGATCTTGATTCGGGGACATCCTCCCACTTC.

J is TRBJ2-5 and V is TRBV28; TRBD2 might be the D (6 bases). The germline V and J ends were trimmed by 6 bases and 0 bases, with 14 bases remaining between them. The CDR3 has 15 amino acids. Looked up from germline, CDR1 is MDHEN and CDR2 is SYDVKM. CDR3 residues: CASSLNRGYQETQYF. Written as DNA, the CDR3 is TGTGCCAGCAGCCTAAACCGGGGGTACCAAGAGACCCAGTACTTC.

The V gene is TRBV18, the J gene TRBJ2-2, with D tentatively TRBD2 (6 bases). The CDR3 covers 15 residues. CDR1 is KGHSH, CDR2 LQKENI, per germline. V lost 4 bases and J lost 7, with 16 bases in between. The CDR3 DNA reads TGTGCCAGCTCACGACTAGTTCGGGAAAACGGGGAGCTGTTTTTT. Translated: CASSRLVRENGELFF.

V and J are TRBV5-1 and TRBJ2-7, with 10 positions matching TRBD1. After removal of 0 bases from V and 2 bases from J, the junction contained 5 bases not matched to a gene. In germline, CDR1 is SGHRS, CDR2 YFSETQ. The CDR3 has 16 amino acids. DNA of the CDR3: TGCGCCAGCAGCTTGGCGACGGGGACAGGGGCCTACGAGCAGTACTTC. It translates to CASSLATGTGAYEQYF.

The chain uses TRBV25-1 and TRBJ1-6; TRBD1 is a possible D gene (5 bases). The CDR3 totals 16 residues. The V end was cut by 3 bases, the J end by 0 bases, with 9 bases between. The V gene's germline CDR1 is MGHDK and CDR2 SYGVNS. The CDR3 DNA reads as TGTGCCAGCAGTGAGGGGCCCAGCTCCTATAATTCACCCCTCCACTTT. It codes for CASSEGPSSYNSPLHF. The full variable domain, rest sourced from reference TRBV25-1 and TRBJ1-6, is EADIYQTPRYLVIGTGKKITLECSQTMGHDKMYWYQQDPGMELHLIHYSYGVNSTEKGDLSSESTVSRIRTEHFPLTLESARPSHTSQYLCASSEGPSSYNSPLHFGNGTRLTVT.

This clone has just one count. The V gene is TRBV5-5, the J gene TRBJ1-4; D perhaps matches TRBD1 (5 bases). Trimming left V 3 bases short and J 8 bases short, with 14 bases between. Germline CDR1 and CDR2: SGHKS and YYEKEE (reference sequence). The CDR3 has 14 residues. CDR3 sequence (DNA): TGTGCCAGCAGCTCGACAGTGCCGGACGAAAAACTGTTTTTT. It translates to CASSSTVPDEKLFF.

The chain joins TRBV10-3 to TRBJ2-3; D remains unclear. Per the germline V gene, CDR1 is ENHRY and CDR2 is SYGVKD. The length of the CDR3 is 13 residues. The germline V and J ends were trimmed by 5 bases and 3 bases, with 9 bases remaining between them. CDR3 sequence: CAISLLETDTQYF. As DNA, the CDR3 is TGTGCCATCAGTTTGTTAGAAACAGATACGCAGTATTTT.

The chain has TRBV19 and TRBJ1-5; D not resolved. The V gene lost 5 bases and the J gene lost 1 base, with 15 bases spanning the gap. Germline assignment: CDR1 LNHDA and CDR2 SQIVND (reference sequence). This CDR3 comprises 16 residues. The CDR3 bases are TGTGCCAGTAGTCTGAGAGGAAGCCTCAGCAATCAGCCCCAGCATTTT. It codes for CASSLRGSLSNQPQHF.

This sequence joins TRBV20-1 and TRBJ1-1; 7 bases align to TRBD1. V shed 3 bases and J 3 bases; nucleotides not matched to a gene: 4. The CDR3 totals 13 residues. Germline CDR1 DFQATT, CDR2 SNEGSKA (reference sequence). CDR3 loop: CSASSQGDTEAFF. The CDR3 nucleotides are TGCAGTGCTAGTTCTCAGGGGGACACTGAAGCTTTCTTT.

The chain combines TRBV7-9 with TRBJ1-1; the match to TRBD1 covers 10 bases. The V gene's germline CDR1 is SEHNR and CDR2 FQNEAQ (reference sequence). The CDR3 is 14 residues long. V dropped 3 bases and J dropped 4; count of bases not matched to a gene: 2. CDR3 in DNA: TGTGCCAGCAGCTTGACAGGGGGCGGCACTGAAGCTTTCTTT. Amino acid sequence: CASSLTGGGTEAFF.

The rearrangement links TRBV2 to TRBJ2-2; the D is unclear. In germline, CDR1 is SNHLY, CDR2 FYNNEI. This CDR3 is built from 15 residues. The V end was cut by 0 bases, the J end by 3 bases, with 8 bases between. The chain's CDR3 is CASSEAGSHTGELFF. The CDR3 region has the DNA TGTGCCAGCAGTGAAGCGGGCTCCCACACCGGGGAGCTGTTTTTT.

The V gene is TRBV19, the J gene TRBJ2-2, with 8 bases that match TRBD2. Germline CDR1 LNHDA, CDR2 SQIVND (reference sequence). After removal of 3 bases from V and 5 bases from J, the junction contained 8 bases not matched to a gene. The CDR3 has 16 residues. The CDR3 bases are TGTGCCAGTAGTATTGTCATACTAGCGGAGACCGGGGAGCTGTTTTTT. It yields the protein CASSIVILAETGELFF.

The chain combines TRBV28 with TRBJ1-4, with TRBD1 identical over 10 bases. The V and J ends lost 8 bases and 7 bases, in that order; junction bases with no gene match: 10. The germline gives CDR1 MDHEN, CDR2 SYDVKM. The CDR3 is 15 amino acids. The CDR3 sequence is CASAYLGQGFEKLFF. Here the CDR3 DNA reads TGTGCCAGCGCTTATTTGGGACAGGGGTTTGAAAAACTGTTTTTT.

The chain has TRBV25-1 and TRBJ1-1; weak D call: TRBD1 (6 bases). The CDR3 contains 13 residues. The germline CDR1 and CDR2 sequences are MGHDK and SYGVNS. Deletions cut 8 bases from V and 6 bases from J, with 16 bases between. The CDR3 nucleotides are TGTGCCAGCCTAAGGGGGGGCTCAGCTGAAGCTTTCTTT. Protein sequence: CASLRGGSAEAFF.

This clone was seen a single time. The chain employs TRBV7-2 and TRBJ1-3; the D gene is possibly TRBD1 (5 bases). V lost 1 base and J lost 0, with 10 bases in between. The CDR3 has 16 residues. Germline V CDR1 and CDR2: SGHTA, FQGNSA. CDR3 bases: TGTGCCAGCAGCTTAGTCCAGGGTGGCTCTGGAAACACCATATATTTT. This sequence encodes CASSLVQGGSGNTIYF.

This clone was counted a few times. The CDR3 loop is CASSKLAGLHGEQYF. The CDR3 DNA sequence: TGTGCCAGCAGCAAACTAGCGGGCCTGCATGGCGAGCAGTACTTC. V gene TRBV2 combines with J gene TRBJ2-7, with TRBD2 identical over 9 bases. Germline CDR1 reads SNHLY; CDR2 reads FYNNEI. The CDR3 covers 15 residues. The junction had 12 bases not matched to a gene; V was cut back by 6 bases and J by 6 bases.

The chain combines TRBV27 with TRBJ1-5, with TRBD1 as a possible D gene (5 bases). Per germline, CDR1 MNHEY and CDR2 SMNVEV (reference sequence). The CDR3 contains 15 residues. Between the trimmed V and J ends, which lost 3 bases and 2 bases, there was a span of 11 bases. CDR3: CASSLEGMGNQPQHF. The CDR3 region has the DNA TGTGCCAGCAGTTTGGAGGGGATGGGCAATCAGCCCCAGCATTTT.

This chain uses TRBV18 with TRBJ2-7; 10 nucleotides agree with TRBD1. The CDR3 loop spans 15 amino acids. Germline trimming cut 4 bases from V and 1 base from J; bases unmatched to any gene: 4. CDR1 KGHSH and CDR2 LQKENI come from the germline V gene. The CDR3 protein is CASSLGQGSSYEQYF. The CDR3 DNA reads TGTGCCAGCTCACTGGGACAGGGGTCTTCCTACGAGCAGTACTTC.

The chain combines TRBV9 with TRBJ1-6, with 9 bases aligning to TRBD1. The CDR3 is 13 residues long. V shed 3 bases and J 8 bases; nucleotides not matched to a gene: 0. Germline assignment: CDR1 SGDLS and CDR2 YYNGEE. The CDR3 reads CASSGTGDSPLHF. The CDR3 region has the DNA TGTGCCAGCAGCGGGACAGGGGATTCACCCCTCCACTTT.